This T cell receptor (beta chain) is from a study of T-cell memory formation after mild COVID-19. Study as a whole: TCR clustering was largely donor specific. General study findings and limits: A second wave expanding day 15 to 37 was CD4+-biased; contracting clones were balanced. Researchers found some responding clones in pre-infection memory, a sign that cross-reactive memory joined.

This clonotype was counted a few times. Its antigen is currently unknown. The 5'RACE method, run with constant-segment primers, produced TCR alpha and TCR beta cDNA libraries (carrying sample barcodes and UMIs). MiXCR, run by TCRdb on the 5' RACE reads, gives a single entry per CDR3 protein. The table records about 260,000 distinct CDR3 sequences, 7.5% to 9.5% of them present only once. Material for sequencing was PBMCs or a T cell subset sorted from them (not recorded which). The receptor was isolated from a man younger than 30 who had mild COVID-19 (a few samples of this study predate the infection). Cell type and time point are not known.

CDR3 DNA sequence: TGTGCCAGCAGTAACCCGGGCGACAGGGTTGAGACCCAGTACTTC. Its translation is CASSNPGDRVETQYF. J is TRBJ2-5 and V is TRBV2; TRBD1 matches at 7 bases. From germline, CDR1 is SNHLY and CDR2 FYNNEI. The CDR3 contains 15 residues. V shed 5 bases and J 5 bases; nucleotides not matched to a gene: 11.